This T cell receptor (beta chain) was sequenced during a study of T cells in Graves' hyperthyroidism and ophthalmopathy. Findings and limits, study-wide: Model output signaled ophthalmopathy a median around 5.9 months ahead of onset.

The table lists this clonotype with many counts. Its antigen is unknown. Amplification yielded TCR beta CDR3 regions, with RNA transcripts as the source. Carried out on the TCR CDR3, a first-round RT-PCR used the HTBI primer set. TCRdb re-derived calls from the multiplex PCR reads in MiXCR, one entry per CDR3 protein. Altogether some 500,000 distinct CDR3 sequences are present, approximately 15% being singletons, with the ten largest covering less than 20%. Germline assignment: CDR1 SEHNR and CDR2 FQNEAQ (reference sequence). This CDR3 has 15 amino acids. Between the trimmed V and J ends, which lost 6 bases and 4 bases, there was a span of 18 bases. Hyperthyroidism was newly diagnosed in patients aged 18 to 65 (duration under 2 months).

The chain employs TRBV7-9 and TRBJ1-1; tentatively, D is TRBD1 (5 bases). Sequenced input: blood. The TCR originated in a woman under 30 with Graves' hyperthyroidism. The chain's CDR3 is CASRPGGYQGTEAFF. CDR3 nucleotide sequence: TGTGCCAGCAGACCCGGGGGGTATCAAGGCACTGAAGCTTTCTTT.